The 6 T cell receptor beta chains below come from one sample, sequenced in a study of tumor-infiltrating lymphocytes in primary liver carcinoma. Making TCR beta cDNA involved approximately 530 ng total RNA and a constant-region primer. Generation of the TCR beta libraries relied on three nested multiplex PCR rounds using slightly modified ARM-PCR. Each of the first two PCR rounds ran approximately 9 cycles with TRBV1-TRBV30 forward and C-beta reverse primers. Each CDR3 protein gets one entry after TCRdb re-called the multiplex PCR reads with MiXCR. The table records a few hundred thousand distinct CDR3 sequences, around 50% of them present only once. Unsorted whole blood yielded the blood RNA, and germline DNA was also extracted. Sequenced sample: peripheral blood. The source of these receptors is a woman in her 30s with primary liver carcinoma and hepatitis B virus infection.

The DNA of the CDR3 is TGTGCCAGCAGCAAAGAGCGGGTTCCAGATTACAATGAGCAGTTCTTC. It is translated as CASSKERVPDYNEQFF. V usage is TRBV11-2 and J usage is TRBJ2-1; weak D call: TRBD2 (6 bases). The CDR3 is 16 residues long. Trimming took 5 bases from V and 4 from J, leaving 18 bases between them. Per the germline V gene, CDR1 is SGHAT and CDR2 is FQNNGV. Combining the CDR3 with reference TRBV11-2 and TRBJ2-1 gives the whole variable domain EAGVAQSPRYKIIEKRQSVAFWCNPISGHATLYWYQQILGQGPKLLIQFQNNGVVDDSQLPKDRFSAERLKGVDSTLKIQPAKLEDSAVYLCASSKERVPDYNEQFFGPGTRLTVL.

This chain connects TRBV12-3 or TRBV12-4 to TRBJ2-2; TRBD1 matches at 8 bases. Unmatched junction bases numbered 2, after V lost 1 base and J lost 7 bases. CDR3 length: 14 residues. In nucleotides, the CDR3 is TGTGCCAGCAGTTTAGGCGGACAGGGCGGGGAGCTGTTTTTT. Translation: CASSLGGQGGELFF.

This clonotype was seen at least ten times. The chain employs TRBV4-1 and TRBJ1-4, with D hard to call. CDR3 length: 13 residues. Trimming took off 3 bases at V and 15 bases at J, with 17 bases between the two ends. The germline V gene has CDR1 MGHRA and CDR2 YSYEKL. The CDR3 loop reads CASSHRDRLRLFF. CDR3 sequence (DNA): TGCGCCAGCAGCCACCGAGACCGTCTACGGTTGTTTTTT.

This clonotype has a single count. An end of the junction does not agree with germline; a read error may underlie this. V gene TRBV28 combines with J gene TRBJ1-5; perhaps TRBD1 as D (6 bases). This CDR3 has 15 residues. Germline CDR1 is MDHEN and CDR2 is SYDVKM. The chain's CDR3 is CACSQQGRDSQPQHF. The CDR3, as DNA: TGTGCCTGCAGCCAACAGGGCCGTGACAGTCAGCCCCAGCATTTT.

A few counts support this clonotype. The gene calls are TRBV7-8 and TRBJ2-6; D is unresolved. V dropped 2 bases and J dropped 0 bases, with 5 bases sitting between them. From germline, CDR1 is SGHVS and CDR2 FQNEAQ. The CDR3 is 15 amino acids. CDR3 nucleotides: TGTGCCAGCAGCTTATACAGCTCTGGGGCCAACGTCCTGACTTTC. It codes for CASSLYSSGANVLTF.

The chain's CDR3 is CASSYPYRGEGYEQYF. For the CDR3, the DNA is TGTGCCAGCAGTTACCCCTACAGGGGGGAAGGGTACGAGCAGTACTTC. V gene TRBV6-2 or TRBV6-3 combines with J gene TRBJ2-7; 8 nucleotides match TRBD1. Germline CDR1 reads MNHEY; CDR2 reads SVGEGT. Germline trimming cut 2 bases from V and 4 bases from J; bases unmatched to any gene: 10. This CDR3 contains 16 residues.